Each of the 10 T cell receptor beta chains below was sequenced from the same sample in a study of vaccination and CD4 T cells after COVID-19. An Oncomine TCR Beta short-read assay was used to sequence the DNA from cultured CD4+ T cells. MiXCR, applied by TCRdb to the PCR reads, yields one record per CDR3 protein. The table has 15,000 to 20,000 distinct CDR3 sequences, about three fifths seen once. This sample's treatment: roughly 10-day PBMC culture with coronavirus spike peptide pools or control peptides (ViraFEST assay). Antigens of these TCRs are unknown. Sequencing used CD4+ T cells from blood, cultured in vitro. These receptors originate from a human donor who had recovered from COVID-19.

This rearrangement joins TRBV7-9 to TRBJ1-4; no firm D call. The CDR3 sequence is 14 residues long. The germline CDR1 and CDR2 sequences are SEHNR and FQNEAQ (reference sequence). The germline V and J ends were trimmed by 2 bases and 8 bases, with 12 bases remaining between them. CDR3 sequence: CASSLSGSGEKLFF. The CDR3 nucleotides read TGTGCCAGCAGCTTATCGGGCAGCGGGGAAAAACTGTTTTTT. Filled out from reference TRBV7-9 and TRBJ1-4, the complete variable domain reads DTGVSQNPRHKITKRGQNVTFRCDPISEHNRLYWYRQTLGQGPEFLTYFQNEAQLEKSRLLSDRFSAERPKGSFSTLEIQRTEQGDSAMYLCASSLSGSGEKLFFGSGTQLSVL.

This chain links TRBV18 with TRBJ2-7, with D possibly TRBD2 on 6 matching bases. The CDR3 extends over 14 amino acids. The V gene lost 1 base and the J gene lost 6 bases, with 13 bases spanning the gap. Germline V gene sequence: CDR1 KGHSH, CDR2 LQKENI. The CDR3 DNA follows: TGTGCCAGCTCACCACAGATCTCGGGGGTCGAGCAGTACTTC. Amino acid sequence: CASSPQISGVEQYF.

The rearrangement links TRBV4-2 to TRBJ1-1; D possibly corresponds to TRBD1 (5 bases). Germline assignment: CDR1 LGHNA and CDR2 YNFKEQ. V lost 0 bases and J lost 3, with 11 bases in between. The CDR3 runs 15 residues. DNA of the CDR3: TGTGCCAGCAGCCAAGAGGGGCAGGGCGACACTGAAGCTTTCTTT. Its protein product is CASSQEGQGDTEAFF.

The chain carries TRBV10-3 and TRBJ1-1, with a possible D match to TRBD1 (5 bases). The V and J ends lost 10 bases and 3 bases respectively, with 18 bases between them. The CDR3 covers 14 residues. CDR1 and CDR2 from the germline V gene are ENHRY and SYGVKD. The CDR3 DNA reads TGTGCCACCATGGGGGGGGGTCCAGACACTGAAGCTTTCTTT. It is translated as CATMGGGPDTEAFF.

The chain has TRBV6-5 and TRBJ2-7; 7 positions match TRBD1. This CDR3 region has 14 residues. V shed 3 bases and J 2 bases; nucleotides not matched to a gene: 4. Germline CDR1 and CDR2: MNHEY and SVGAGI. The CDR3 DNA sequence: TGTGCCAGCAGTTATAGACAGGGCCCCTACGAGCAGTACTTC. It translates to CASSYRQGPYEQYF.

The gene calls are TRBV6-1 and TRBJ2-1; D unclear. CDR1 and CDR2 from the germline V gene are MNHNS and SASEGT. V lost 10 bases to trimming and J lost 4 bases, with 29 bases between them. The CDR3 length is 18 residues. The CDR3 coding sequence is TGTGCCATCAAGACCTCCCCCCTCTCCCTTGAAGATTACAATGAGCAGTTCTTC. Translating it yields CAIKTSPLSLEDYNEQFF.

This clonotype was detected only once. The chain combines TRBV24-1 with TRBJ2-1; 8 bases line up with TRBD2. The CDR3 length is 15 residues. V was pared by 7 bases and J by 4 bases, with 8 bases of the junction left unmatched. CDR1 and CDR2 (germline): KGHDR, SFDVKD. The CDR3 region has the DNA TGTGCCACCAGGGGAATAAGCGGGGGATACAATGAGCAGTTCTTC. Translation: CATRGISGGYNEQFF.

The chain couples TRBV6-5 to TRBJ2-2; 7 bases map to TRBD2. Germline CDR1 is MNHEY and CDR2 is SVGAGI. V was clipped by 1 base and J by 5 bases; unmatched bases: 1. The CDR3 length is 14 residues. The CDR3 DNA sequence: TGTGCCAGCAGTTACTACGGGGGGACCGGGGAGCTGTTTTTT. Residues: CASSYYGGTGELFF.

For this clonotype: At one end the junction does not follow the germline gene, possibly because of a read error. The DNA of the CDR3 is TGTTCCAGTAGTCTGGGCCGCACAGATACGCAGTATTTT. Translating it yields CSSSLGRTDTQYF. The chain employs TRBV19 and TRBJ2-3; no firm D call. This CDR3 is built from 13 residues. Germline-derived CDR1 and CDR2 are LNHDA and SQIVND (reference sequence).

This clonotype was seen a handful of times. V and J are TRBV6-5 and TRBJ2-1, with 9 bases fitting TRBD2. The V segment lost 0 bases and the J segment 7 bases; nucleotides outside the gene matches: 10. The V gene's germline CDR1 is MNHEY and CDR2 SVGAGI. The CDR3 is 17 residues long. CDR3 nucleotides: TGTGCCAGCAGTTACTCCCGAGCGGGGGGCGACCTTAATGAGCAGTTCTTC. Translating it yields CASSYSRAGGDLNEQFF.